Following are 12 T cell receptor beta chains from one sample sequenced in a study of blood T cell repertoires in COVID-19. Clones were sequenced by immunoSEQ multiplex PCR, and TCRdb holds only the in-frame ones, with some missing. The profile shows 90,000 to 100,000 clones, 65% to 85% of them singletons. Sequenced sample: peripheral blood. The receptors come from a man aged 60 to 69 with acute or convalescent COVID-19.

This rearrangement joins TRBV5-1 to TRBJ2-7, with 7 bases fitting TRBD1. From germline, CDR1 is SGHRS and CDR2 YFSETQ. There are 15 residues in the CDR3. J was trimmed by 2 bases and V by 4 bases; bases with no gene match: 9. This chain's CDR3 is CASSLTGTAAYEQYF. In nucleotides, the CDR3 is TGCGCCAGCAGCCTTACCGGGACAGCAGCCTACGAGCAGTACTTC.

The J gene is TRBJ2-6, the V gene TRBV7-9, with D hard to call. From germline, CDR1 is SEHNR and CDR2 FQNEAQ (reference sequence). The CDR3 is 13 amino acids. Trimming took 7 bases from V and 1 from J, leaving 5 bases between them. This CDR3 is CASTESGANVLTF. The CDR3, as DNA: TGTGCCAGCACCGAGTCTGGGGCCAACGTCCTGACTTTC.

The chain carries TRBV29-1 and TRBJ1-2, with D tentatively TRBD1 (6 bases). Germline CDR1 SQVTM, CDR2 ANQGSEA. The CDR3 has 13 amino acids. Trimming removed 5 bases at V and 2 bases at J, with 12 bases between. CDR3 residues: CSVKGGMNYGYTF. The CDR3 DNA sequence: TGCAGCGTTAAGGGGGGGATGAACTATGGCTACACCTTC.

The V gene is TRBV27, the J gene TRBJ2-5, with 7 bases fitting TRBD1. V gave up 2 bases and J gave up 9 bases; unmatched junction bases: 12. Germline V gene lookup returns CDR1 MNHEY and CDR2 SMNVEV (reference sequence). The CDR3 is made up of 15 amino acids. The CDR3 loop is CASSLVGTAYRAQYF. CDR3 in DNA: TGTGCCAGCAGTTTAGTCGGGACAGCATATAGGGCCCAGTACTTC.

The chain uses TRBV7-9 and TRBJ1-2, with 7 bases identical to TRBD1. CDR1 is SEHNR, CDR2 FQNEAQ, per germline (reference sequence). V dropped 2 bases and J dropped 3; count of bases not matched to a gene: 9. The CDR3 runs 16 residues. The CDR3 DNA reads as TGTGCCAGCAGCTTATTATATGTCGGGACAGACTATGGCTACACCTTC. Encoded protein: CASSLLYVGTDYGYTF.

V gene TRBV24-1 combines with J gene TRBJ2-3; 8 bases map to TRBD1. The V and J ends lost 7 bases and 2 bases, in that order; junction bases with no gene match: 10. This CDR3 spans 16 amino acids. Germline assignment: CDR1 KGHDR and CDR2 SFDVKD. The CDR3 sequence is CATSHGGQGYTDTQYF. The CDR3, as DNA: TGTGCCACCAGCCATGGCGGACAGGGATACACAGATACGCAGTATTTT.

This clone was seen more than once but under ten times. This chain links TRBV29-1 with TRBJ1-1, with TRBD1 identical over 7 bases. The CDR3 contains 12 residues. The J segment lost 3 bases and the V segment lost 4 bases, leaving 2 bases of the junction unmatched. The germline CDR1 and CDR2 sequences are SQVTM and ANQGSEA. CDR3 nucleotide sequence: TGCAGCGTTGGACAGGGTCACACTGAAGCTTTCTTT. Residues: CSVGQGHTEAFF.

The rearrangement uses TRBV5-6 and TRBJ2-1, with 12 nucleotides matching TRBD2. Trimming took 4 bases from V and 3 from J; bases not matched to a gene: 14. Germline-derived CDR1 and CDR2 are SGHDT and YYEEEE. The CDR3 totals 19 residues. The DNA of the CDR3 is TGTGCCAGCAGCCTCGGACTAGCGGGGCTCCCCTCCTACTACAATGAGCAGTTCTTC. Its protein product is CASSLGLAGLPSYYNEQFF.

This chain uses TRBV18 with TRBJ2-7, with D possibly matching TRBD2 (5 bases). The germline CDR1 and CDR2 sequences are KGHSH and LQKENI. This CDR3 comprises 17 residues. Trimming cost V 1 base and J 3 bases, with 19 bases left between them. DNA for the CDR3: TGTGCCAGCTCACCACAGACCGGAGGACTGAACCTCTACGAGCAGTACTTC. Translation: CASSPQTGGLNLYEQYF.

This chain joins TRBV4-1 and TRBJ2-5; D perhaps matches TRBD2 (5 bases). Looked up from germline, CDR1 is MGHRA and CDR2 is YSYEKL. The CDR3 runs to 18 residues. Trimming cost V 2 bases and J 5 bases, with 24 bases left between them. The CDR3 region has the DNA TGCGCCAGCAGCCAACTAATTCACCCCCGGTCAAGAGGGGAGACCCAGTACTTC. It yields the protein CASSQLIHPRSRGETQYF.

The chain links TRBV6-5 to TRBJ2-5; D is undetermined. CDR1 is MNHEY, CDR2 SVGAGI, per germline. This CDR3 is 15 amino acids long. Trimming cost V 2 bases and J 5 bases, with 15 bases left between them. CDR3 residues: CASSYISFNEETQYF. In DNA form, the CDR3 reads TGTGCCAGCAGTTACATTAGCTTTAATGAGGAGACCCAGTACTTC.

Comment on this clone: At one of its ends the junction is not consistent with the germline gene, which may arise from a read error. The rearrangement uses TRBV28 and TRBJ2-5; D may be TRBD2 (5 bases). This CDR3 comprises 15 residues. Looked up from germline, CDR1 is MDHEN and CDR2 is SYDVKM. The CDR3 sequence: CASSADTAVQGTQYF. The CDR3, as DNA: TGTGCCAGCAGCGCAGACACAGCGGTTCAAGGGACCCAGTACTTC. Supplemented by reference TRBV28 and TRBJ2-5, the full variable domain reads DVKVTQSSRYLVKRTGEKVFLECVQDMDHENMFWYRQDPGLGLRLIYFSYDVKMKEKGDIPEGYSVSREKKERFSLILESASTNQTSMYLCASSADTAVQGTQYFGPGTRLLVL.